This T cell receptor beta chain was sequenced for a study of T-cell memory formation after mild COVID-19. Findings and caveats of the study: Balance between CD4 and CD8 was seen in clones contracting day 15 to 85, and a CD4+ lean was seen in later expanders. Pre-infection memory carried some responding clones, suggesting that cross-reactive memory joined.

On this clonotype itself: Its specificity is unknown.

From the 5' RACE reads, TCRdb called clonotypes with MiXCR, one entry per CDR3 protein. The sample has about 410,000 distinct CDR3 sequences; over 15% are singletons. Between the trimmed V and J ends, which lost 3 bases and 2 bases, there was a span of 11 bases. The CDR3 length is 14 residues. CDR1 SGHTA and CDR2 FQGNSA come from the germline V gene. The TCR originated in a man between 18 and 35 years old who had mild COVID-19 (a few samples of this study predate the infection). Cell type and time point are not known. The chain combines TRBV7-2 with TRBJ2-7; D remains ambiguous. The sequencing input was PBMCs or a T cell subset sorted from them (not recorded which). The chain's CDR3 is CASSFETATYEQYF. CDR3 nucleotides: TGTGCCAGCAGCTTCGAGACTGCAACCTACGAGCAGTACTTC.